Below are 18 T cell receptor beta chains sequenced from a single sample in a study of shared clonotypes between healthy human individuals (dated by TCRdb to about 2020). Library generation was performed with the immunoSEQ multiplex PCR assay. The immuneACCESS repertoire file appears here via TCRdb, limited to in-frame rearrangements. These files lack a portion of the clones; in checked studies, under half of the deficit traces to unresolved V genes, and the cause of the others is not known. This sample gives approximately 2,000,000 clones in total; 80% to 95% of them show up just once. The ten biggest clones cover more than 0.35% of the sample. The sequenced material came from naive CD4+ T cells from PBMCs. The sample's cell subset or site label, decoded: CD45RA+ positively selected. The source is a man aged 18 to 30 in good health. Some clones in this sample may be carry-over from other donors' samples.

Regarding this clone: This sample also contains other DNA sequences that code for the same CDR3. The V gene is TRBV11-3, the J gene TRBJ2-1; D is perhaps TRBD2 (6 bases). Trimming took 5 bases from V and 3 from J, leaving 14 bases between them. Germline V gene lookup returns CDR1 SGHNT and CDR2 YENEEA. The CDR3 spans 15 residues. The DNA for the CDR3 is TGTGCCAGCAGCCCCGGGGTAGCGGACTACAATGAGCAGTTCTTC. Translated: CASSPGVADYNEQFF.

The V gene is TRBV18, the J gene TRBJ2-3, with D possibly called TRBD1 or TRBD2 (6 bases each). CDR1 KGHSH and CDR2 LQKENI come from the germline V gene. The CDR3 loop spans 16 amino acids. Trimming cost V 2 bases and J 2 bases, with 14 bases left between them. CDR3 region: CASSPNQPGATDTQYF. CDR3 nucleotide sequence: TGTGCCAGCTCACCAAACCAGCCGGGGGCCACAGATACGCAGTATTTT.

CDR3 nucleotide sequence: TGTGCCAGTAGGGGGTACGGCGAGCAGTACTTC. Its protein product is CASRGYGEQYF. This chain uses TRBV19 with TRBJ2-7; D remains ambiguous. From germline, CDR1 is LNHDA and CDR2 SQIVND (reference sequence). The CDR3 is made up of 11 amino acids. V lost 6 bases, J lost 6 bases, and 9 bases lay in between.

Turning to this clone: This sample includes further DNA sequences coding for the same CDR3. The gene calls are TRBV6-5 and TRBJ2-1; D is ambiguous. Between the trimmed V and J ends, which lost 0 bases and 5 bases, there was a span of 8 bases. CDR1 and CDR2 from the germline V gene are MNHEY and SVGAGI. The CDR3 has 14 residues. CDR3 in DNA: TGTGCCAGCAGTTACTCCCCTAGTGACAATGAGCAGTTCTTC. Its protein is CASSYSPSDNEQFF.

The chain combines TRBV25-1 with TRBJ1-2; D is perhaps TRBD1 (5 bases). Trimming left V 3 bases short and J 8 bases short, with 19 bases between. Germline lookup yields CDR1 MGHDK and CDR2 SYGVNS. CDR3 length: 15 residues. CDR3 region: CASSDDHRGGIGYTF. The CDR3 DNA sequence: TGTGCCAGCAGTGACGACCACCGGGGGGGTATAGGCTACACCTTC.

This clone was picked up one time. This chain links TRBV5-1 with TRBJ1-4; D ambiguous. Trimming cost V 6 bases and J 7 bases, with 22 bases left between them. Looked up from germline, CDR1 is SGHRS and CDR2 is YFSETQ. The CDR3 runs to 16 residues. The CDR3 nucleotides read TGCGCCAGCACAGTGGACCAAGGGCGCAGAGGTGAAAAACTGTTTTTT. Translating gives CASTVDQGRRGEKLFF.

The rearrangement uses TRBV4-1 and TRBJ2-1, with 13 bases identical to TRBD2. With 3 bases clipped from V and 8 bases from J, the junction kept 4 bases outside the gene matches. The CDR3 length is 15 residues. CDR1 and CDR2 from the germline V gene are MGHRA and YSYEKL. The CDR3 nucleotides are TGCGCCAGCAGCCACGGACTAGCGGGAGACCATGAGCAGTTCTTC. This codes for CASSHGLAGDHEQFF.

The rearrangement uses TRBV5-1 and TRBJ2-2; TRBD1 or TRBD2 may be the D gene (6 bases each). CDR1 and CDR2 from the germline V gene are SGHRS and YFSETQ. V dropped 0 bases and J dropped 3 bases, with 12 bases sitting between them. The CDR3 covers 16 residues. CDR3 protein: CASSLGGGGHTGELFF. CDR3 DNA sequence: TGCGCCAGCAGCTTGGGCGGAGGGGGACACACCGGGGAGCTGTTTTTT.

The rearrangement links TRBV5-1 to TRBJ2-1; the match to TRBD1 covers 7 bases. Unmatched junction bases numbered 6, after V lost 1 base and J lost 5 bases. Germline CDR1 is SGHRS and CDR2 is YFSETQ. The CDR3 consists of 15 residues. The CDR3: CASSLPAGGNNEQFF. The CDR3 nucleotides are TGCGCCAGCAGCTTGCCGGCAGGGGGAAACAATGAGCAGTTCTTC.

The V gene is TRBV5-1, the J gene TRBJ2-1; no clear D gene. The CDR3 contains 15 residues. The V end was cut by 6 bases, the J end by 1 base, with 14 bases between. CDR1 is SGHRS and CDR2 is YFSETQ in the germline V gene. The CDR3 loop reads CASTDLWGSYNEQFF. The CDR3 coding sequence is TGCGCCAGCACCGACCTCTGGGGTTCCTACAATGAGCAGTTCTTC.

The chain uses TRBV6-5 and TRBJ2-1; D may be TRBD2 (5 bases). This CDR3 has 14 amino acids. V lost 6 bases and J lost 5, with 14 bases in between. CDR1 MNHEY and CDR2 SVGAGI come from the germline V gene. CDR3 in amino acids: CASRTDYLNNEQFF. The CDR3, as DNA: TGTGCCAGCAGAACCGACTATCTGAACAATGAGCAGTTCTTC.

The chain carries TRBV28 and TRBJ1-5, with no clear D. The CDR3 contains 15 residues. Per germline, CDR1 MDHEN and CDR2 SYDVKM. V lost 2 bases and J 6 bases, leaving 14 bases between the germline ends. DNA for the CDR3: TGTGCCAGCAGTTTAACGGCACTGGGAGGTCAGCCCCAGCATTTT. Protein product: CASSLTALGGQPQHF.

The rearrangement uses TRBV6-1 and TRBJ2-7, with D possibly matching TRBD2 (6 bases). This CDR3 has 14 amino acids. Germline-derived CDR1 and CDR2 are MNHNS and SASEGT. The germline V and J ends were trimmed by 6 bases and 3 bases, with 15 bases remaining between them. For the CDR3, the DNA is TGTGCCAGCAGGGGAGGCGGGACCATCTACGAGCAGTACTTC. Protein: CASRGGGTIYEQYF.

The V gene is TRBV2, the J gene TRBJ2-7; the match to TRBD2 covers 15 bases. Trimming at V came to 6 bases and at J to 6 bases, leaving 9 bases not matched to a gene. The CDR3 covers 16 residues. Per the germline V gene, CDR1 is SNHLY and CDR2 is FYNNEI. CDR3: CASRSGLAGGSGEQYF. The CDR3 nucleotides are TGTGCCAGCAGATCGGGACTAGCGGGAGGCTCTGGCGAGCAGTACTTC.

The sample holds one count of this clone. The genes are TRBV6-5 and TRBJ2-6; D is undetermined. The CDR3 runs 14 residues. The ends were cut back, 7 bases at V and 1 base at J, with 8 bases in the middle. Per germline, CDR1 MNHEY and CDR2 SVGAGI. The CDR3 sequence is CASTHGSGANVLTF. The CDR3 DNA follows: TGTGCCAGCACCCATGGTTCTGGGGCCAACGTCCTGACTTTC.

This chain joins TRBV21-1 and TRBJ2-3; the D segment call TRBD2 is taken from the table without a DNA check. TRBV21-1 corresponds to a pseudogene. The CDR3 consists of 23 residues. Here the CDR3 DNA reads TGTGCCAGCAGCATTAGAGGGGAGCAGGGACTAGCGGAAAGGTTGGATAGCACAGATACGCAGTATTTT. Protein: CASSIRGEQGLAERLDSTDTQYF.

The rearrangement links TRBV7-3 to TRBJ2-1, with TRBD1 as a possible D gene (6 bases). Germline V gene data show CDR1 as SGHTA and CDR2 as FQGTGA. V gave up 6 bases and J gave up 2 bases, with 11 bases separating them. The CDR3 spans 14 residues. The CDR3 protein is CASSSQGTYNEQFF. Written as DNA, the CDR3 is TGTGCCAGCAGTTCTCAGGGGACCTACAATGAGCAGTTCTTC.

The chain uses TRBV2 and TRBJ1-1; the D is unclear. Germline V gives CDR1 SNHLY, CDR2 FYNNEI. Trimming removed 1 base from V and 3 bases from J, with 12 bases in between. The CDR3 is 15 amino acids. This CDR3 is CASSEGQVLYTEAFF. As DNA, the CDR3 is TGTGCCAGCAGTGAAGGGCAGGTACTCTACACTGAAGCTTTCTTT.